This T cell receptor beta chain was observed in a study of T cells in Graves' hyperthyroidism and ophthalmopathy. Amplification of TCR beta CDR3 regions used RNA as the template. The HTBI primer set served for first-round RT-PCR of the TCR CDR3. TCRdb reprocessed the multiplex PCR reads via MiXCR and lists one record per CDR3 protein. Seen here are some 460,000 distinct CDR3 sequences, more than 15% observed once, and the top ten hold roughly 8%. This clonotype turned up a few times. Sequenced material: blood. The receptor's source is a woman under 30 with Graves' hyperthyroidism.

DNA of the CDR3: TGCGCCAGCAGCCAAGATTCTGGTAGCAATCAGCCCCAGCATTTT. It specifies CASSQDSGSNQPQHF. This chain joins TRBV4-1 and TRBJ1-5; D unresolved. Germline V lookup: CDR1 MGHRA, CDR2 YSYEKL. The CDR3 extends over 15 amino acids. V gave up 0 bases and J gave up 0 bases, with 6 bases separating them.